The source of this T cell receptor (beta chain) is a study of control samples from healthy donors and cancer patients. The repertoire was sequenced with immunoSEQ multiplex PCR; TCRdb's copy has only in-frame clones and lacks some. The sample carries 250,000 to 300,000 clones, almost 85% recorded once. The CDR3 covers 13 residues. The V end was cut by 1 base, the J end by 7 bases, with 10 bases between. The germline V gene has CDR1 SGHAT and CDR2 FQNNGV. The origin of this receptor is a woman aged 55-70 years with lung cancer. The sequenced sample was PBMCs. This chain connects TRBV11-2 to TRBJ1-2, with D maybe TRBD1 (6 bases). The CDR3 DNA sequence: TGTGCCAGCAGCTTAGCAGGGGCGGGTGGCTACACCTTC. Translating it yields CASSLAGAGGYTF. The variable domain in full, with the rest retrieved from reference TRBV11-2 and TRBJ1-2, is EAGVAQSPRYKIIEKRQSVAFWCNPISGHATLYWYQQILGQGPKLLIQFQNNGVVDDSQLPKDRFSAERLKGVDSTLKIQPAKLEDSAVYLCASSLAGAGGYTFGSGTRLTVV.